The entry below gives a single T cell receptor beta chain sequence along with its context. This clonotype was seen at least ten times. The antigen it binds to is not known. Per-base quality was not reported, and no clone a single base away is much larger than it. This entry comes from a study of T cells in Graves' hyperthyroidism and ophthalmopathy (dated by TCRdb to 2018 to 2020). In terms of the full investigation: To identify distinguishing TCR V-J signatures, a discovery cohort of 90 to 100 patients was used, comprising some 43 with Graves' ophthalmopathy and around 60 with stable Graves' hyperthyroidism. TCR Vbeta CDR3 sequencing of 135 peripheral blood samples (roughly 43 ophthalmopathy, 75 or so hyperthyroidism and 17 progressor patients) is reported in the paper. The roughly 90 discovery patients were divided at random into training and test sets in a 7:3 ratio. An independent validation cohort of under 20 hyperthyroidism patients and about 15 patients who later progressed to ophthalmopathy tested prospective prediction of ophthalmopathy. In six Graves' hyperthyroidism patients, the study also compared T-cell repertoires from thyroid tissue with T-cell repertoires from blood. Once sampling was done, hyperthyroidism patients were given methimazole at a starting dose of 30 mg daily, whereas ophthalmopathy patients were given high-dose intravenous methylprednisolone. On the study overall, not on this receptor specifically: A 13 V-J signature model separated ophthalmopathy from stable hyperthyroidism, with just over 85% sensitivity and 81.08% specificity in cross-validation and 80%/75% in testing. Blood samples also contained most of the expanded thyroid clonotypes (frequency above 0.001), which suggests that blood repertoires may reflect thyroid immune responses. No statistical method was used to set the sample size in advance, and investigators knew the group allocation. In validation, the model predicted progression to ophthalmopathy with roughly 70% sensitivity and roughly 75% specificity, a median of about 6.7 months before onset.

The germline ends are 15 bases apart after V is trimmed by 5 bases and J by 8 bases. CDR3 length: 13 amino acids, cysteine to phenylalanine. Kept here is only the CDR3 DNA, which spans 39 bases and is read in frame from base 1. The germline V gene (reference sequence) specifies SEHNR as CDR1 and FQNEAQ as CDR2. The TCR beta CDR3 regions were amplified from RNA transcripts. For the first round of RT-PCR on the TCR CDR3, the HTBI primer set was used together with the Qiagen OneStep RT-PCR kit. Libraries were constructed in a second round of multiplex PCR, after which size selection and purification were performed. The libraries were sequenced on an Illumina HiSeq2000 using paired-end 100 bp reads. As for the authors' bioinformatics: SOAPnuke was used to process the raw data, with reads discarded if the reads contained adapters or uncalled bases, had a mean Phred below 15, or lacked an exact constant-primer or identifier match. COPE v1.2.5 was used to merge high-quality paired reads, and clonotypes were defined as unique nucleotide sequences. Clonotypes were aligned to IMGT TRBV, TRBD and TRBJ reference segments using MiTCR v1.1. Only V-J combinations with frequency above 0.0001, covering about 99% of repertoires, were analysed. A TCS score was defined as the ratio between F50 (clonal expansion) and ExV (chaos), using BLOSUM62-based TCRdist between CDR3 peptides within each V-J. Welch's t-statistics and random forest reduced roughly 500 V-J features to 13, which were used in a naive Bayes classifier (R e1071). The Morisita-Horn index was used to measure how similar the thyroid and blood repertoires were. TCRdb reprocessed the public reads (quality trimming at Q25 with fastp, clone calling with MiXCR) and kept in-frame beta chains. Each CDR3 protein gets just one entry, which takes the most common genes and DNA from the rows behind it. It is TCRdb's table, rather than the study itself, that gives the V and J calls and clone size. The sample table holds about 640,000 distinct CDR3 sequences, of which roughly 46% were seen once. The ten largest clones add up to roughly 7.2% of the sample.

Exclusion was applied to patients with uncontrolled infections, other autoimmune diseases, pregnancy or lactation. Diagnoses were established on the basis of clinical symptoms, serum thyroxine and TRAb, thyroid ultrasound, and orbital computed tomography. Total RNA was extracted with Trizol reagent, and quality was checked on an Agilent 2100 Bioanalyzer. Specimen: peripheral blood or thyroid tissue (not recorded which). The clonotype originates from an adult man with Graves' disease, either hyperthyroidism or ophthalmopathy (not recorded which). The rearrangement combines TRBV7-9 with TRBJ1-2; TRBD1 is possibly the D segment (6 matching bases). Read as DNA, the sequence is TGTGCCAGCAGCATGACAGGTCCGTGGGGCTACACCTTC. Its product reads: CASSMTGPWGYTF.